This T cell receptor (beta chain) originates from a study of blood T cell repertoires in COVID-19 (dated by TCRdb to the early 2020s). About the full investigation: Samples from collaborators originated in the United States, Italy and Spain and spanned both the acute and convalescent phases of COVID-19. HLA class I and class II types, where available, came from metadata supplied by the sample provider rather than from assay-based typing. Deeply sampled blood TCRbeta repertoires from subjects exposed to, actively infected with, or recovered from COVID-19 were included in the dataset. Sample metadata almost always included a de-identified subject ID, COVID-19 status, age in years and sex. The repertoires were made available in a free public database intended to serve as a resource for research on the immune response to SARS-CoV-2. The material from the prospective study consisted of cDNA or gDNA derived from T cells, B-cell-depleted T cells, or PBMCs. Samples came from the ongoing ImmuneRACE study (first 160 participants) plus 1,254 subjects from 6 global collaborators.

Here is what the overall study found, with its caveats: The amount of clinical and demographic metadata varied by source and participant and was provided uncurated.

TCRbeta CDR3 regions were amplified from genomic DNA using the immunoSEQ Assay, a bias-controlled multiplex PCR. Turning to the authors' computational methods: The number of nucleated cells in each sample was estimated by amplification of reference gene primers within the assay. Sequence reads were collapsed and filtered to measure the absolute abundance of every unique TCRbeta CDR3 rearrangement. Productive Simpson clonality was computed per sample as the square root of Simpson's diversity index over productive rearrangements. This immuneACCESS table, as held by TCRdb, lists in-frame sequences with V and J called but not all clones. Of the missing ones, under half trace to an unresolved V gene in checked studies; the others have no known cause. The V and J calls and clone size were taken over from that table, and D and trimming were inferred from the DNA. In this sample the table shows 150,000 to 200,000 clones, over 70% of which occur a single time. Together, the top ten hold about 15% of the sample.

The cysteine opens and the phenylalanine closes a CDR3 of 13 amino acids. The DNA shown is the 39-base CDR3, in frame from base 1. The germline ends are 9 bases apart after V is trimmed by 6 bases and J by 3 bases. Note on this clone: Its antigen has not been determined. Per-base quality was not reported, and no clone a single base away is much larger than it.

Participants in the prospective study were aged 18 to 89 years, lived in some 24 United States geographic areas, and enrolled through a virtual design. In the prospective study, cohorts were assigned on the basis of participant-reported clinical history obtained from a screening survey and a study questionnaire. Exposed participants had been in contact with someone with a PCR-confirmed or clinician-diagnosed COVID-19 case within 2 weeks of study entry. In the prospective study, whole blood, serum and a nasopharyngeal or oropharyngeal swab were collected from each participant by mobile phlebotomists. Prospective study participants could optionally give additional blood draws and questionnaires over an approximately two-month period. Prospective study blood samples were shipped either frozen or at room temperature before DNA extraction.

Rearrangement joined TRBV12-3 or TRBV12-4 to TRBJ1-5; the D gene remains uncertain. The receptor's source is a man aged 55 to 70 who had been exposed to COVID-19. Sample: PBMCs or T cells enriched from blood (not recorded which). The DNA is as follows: TGTGCCAGCAGACCCGGGTACAATCAGCCCCAGCATTTT. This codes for CASRPGYNQPQHF.